These 30 T cell receptor beta chains share one sample of origin, sequenced in a study of graft-versus-host responses after intestinal transplantation. These receptors lack a known antigen. Assay: immunoSEQ multiplex PCR; the TCRdb copy retains only in-frame clones and omits some. The sample has fewer than 95,000 clones, approximately 90% seen once. Specimen: unstimulated CD8+ T cells sorted from spleen or lymph node cells, collected before transplant. These TCRs come from a human donor who was the organ donor for an intestinal transplant.

The chain links TRBV18 to TRBJ2-1, with D hard to call. Germline V lookup: CDR1 KGHSH, CDR2 LQKENI. V dropped 0 bases and J dropped 5 bases, with 5 bases sitting between them. The CDR3 has 13 amino acids. The CDR3 DNA reads TGTGCCAGCTCACCACCGAGTCACAATGAGCAGTTCTTC. It codes for CASSPPSHNEQFF.

V gene TRBV25-1 combines with J gene TRBJ2-5; D remains unclear. CDR3 size: 10 residues. Germline CDR1 reads MGHDK; CDR2 reads SYGVNS. V shed 7 bases and J shed 7 bases, with 7 bases lying between them. The CDR3: CASMHGTQYF. CDR3 bases: TGTGCCAGCATGCACGGGACCCAGTACTTC.

Here the CDR3 DNA reads TGTGCCAGCAGCGCGGGACTAGCGGGCACAGATACGCAGTATTTT. This gives the protein CASSAGLAGTDTQYF. This sequence joins TRBV9 and TRBJ2-3; 11 nucleotides agree with TRBD2. Trimming removed 3 bases from V and 1 base from J; junction bases left unmatched: 1. Germline assignment: CDR1 SGDLS and CDR2 YYNGEE. The CDR3 has 15 residues.

The chain joins TRBV7-9 to TRBJ2-3; D might be TRBD1 (6 bases). Per germline, CDR1 SEHNR and CDR2 FQNEAQ (reference sequence). The CDR3 spans 18 residues. V lost 2 bases and J 2 bases, leaving 20 bases between the germline ends. The CDR3 reads CASSLFKYRDTDTDTQYF. The DNA for the CDR3 is TGTGCCAGCAGCTTATTCAAGTACCGGGACACCGACACAGATACGCAGTATTTT. The entire variable domain, with the rest obtained from reference TRBV7-9 and TRBJ2-3, is as follows: DTGVSQNPRHKITKRGQNVTFRCDPISEHNRLYWYRQTLGQGPEFLTYFQNEAQLEKSRLLSDRFSAERPKGSFSTLEIQRTEQGDSAMYLCASSLFKYRDTDTDTQYFGPGTRLTVL.

The chain is built from TRBV10-3 and TRBJ1-1, with 8 bases aligning to TRBD1. Germline lookup yields CDR1 ENHRY and CDR2 SYGVKD. V trimming: 6 bases; J trimming: 3 bases; junction bases outside the gene matches: 12. This CDR3 is 16 amino acids long. This CDR3 is CAISGTGNPRDTEAFF. The CDR3 DNA reads TGTGCCATCAGCGGGACAGGAAATCCTAGAGACACTGAAGCTTTCTTT.

This chain uses TRBV11-2 with TRBJ2-1, with 12 bases identical to TRBD2. Germline CDR1 SGHAT, CDR2 FQNNGV. V was clipped by 6 bases and J by 8 bases; unmatched bases: 5. The CDR3 sequence is 14 residues long. DNA for the CDR3: TGTGCCAGCAGATCACTAGCGGGGGGCTATGAGCAGTTCTTC. The encoded protein is CASRSLAGGYEQFF.

This CDR3 is CASSPWQIQGSDEQYF. CDR3 DNA sequence: TGTGCCAGCAGTCCGTGGCAAATACAGGGGTCGGACGAGCAGTACTTC. The rearrangement joins TRBV2 to TRBJ2-5; 7 nucleotides line up with TRBD1. The J call may not be correct, given that the DNA end is closer to TRBJ2-7. This CDR3 spans 16 amino acids. Germline lookup yields CDR1 SNHLY and CDR2 FYNNEI.

This chain uses TRBV5-1 with TRBJ2-7; weak D call: TRBD2 (7 bases). V lost 6 bases and J lost 6, with 22 bases in between. Per germline, CDR1 SGHRS and CDR2 YFSETQ. The length of the CDR3 is 15 residues. The CDR3 nucleotides read TGCGCCAGCATCGACCGGGGGGCTGGTTCGGTCGAGCAGTACTTC. It yields the protein CASIDRGAGSVEQYF.

This clone came up once. Relative to the germline gene, one junction end is altered; a read error may explain this. DNA for the CDR3: TGTGCTAGCAGCGAGACTCCCGGGACTAGCGGGGGGAATGAGCAGTTCTTC. This translates into CASSETPGTSGGNEQFF. The chain is built from TRBV7-7 and TRBJ2-1; 15 bases agree with TRBD2. This CDR3 is built from 17 residues. Germline V gene data show CDR1 as SSHAT and CDR2 as FNYEAQ (reference sequence). Variable domain in full (rest from reference TRBV7-7 and TRBJ2-1): GAGVSQSPRYKVTKRGQDVTLRCDPISSHATLYWYQQALGQGPEFLTYFNYEAQPDKSGLPSDRFSAERPEGSISTLTIQRTEQRDSAMYRCASSETPGTSGGNEQFFGPGTRLTVL.

The chain links TRBV9 to TRBJ1-4; D perhaps matches TRBD1 (6 bases). V lost 3 bases, J lost 3 bases, and 9 bases lay in between. The CDR3 is 14 residues long. The germline V gene has CDR1 SGDLS and CDR2 YYNGEE. The CDR3 nucleotides read TGTGCCAGCAGCGCGGACAGCCCTAATGAAAAACTGTTTTTT. This sequence encodes CASSADSPNEKLFF.

In this sample, this clone turned up a few times. This chain links TRBV4-1 with TRBJ1-2; 9 nucleotides agree with TRBD1. This CDR3 has 14 amino acids. V trimming: 0 bases; J trimming: 8 bases; junction bases outside the gene matches: 4. From germline, CDR1 is MGHRA and CDR2 YSYEKL. The DNA of the CDR3 is TGCGCCAGCAGCCAAGATGACAGGGGGGAAGGCTACACCTTC. It codes for CASSQDDRGEGYTF.

The chain recombines TRBV27 with TRBJ2-7; TRBD1 aligns across 9 bases. Germline assignment: CDR1 MNHEY and CDR2 SMNVEV (reference sequence). The CDR3 loop spans 14 amino acids. V trimming: 5 bases; J trimming: 5 bases; junction bases outside the gene matches: 7. The chain's CDR3 is CASSHYRGPDEQYF. The CDR3 bases are TGTGCCAGCAGTCACTACAGGGGGCCGGACGAGCAGTACTTC.

V usage is TRBV6-1 and J usage is TRBJ1-1, with D possibly matching TRBD1 (6 bases). There are 14 residues in the CDR3. Germline V gives CDR1 MNHNS, CDR2 SASEGT. The V end lost 7 bases, the J end lost 10 bases, and 22 bases lay between the germline ends. CDR3 bases: TGTGCCAGCAAATGGGGGGGGGACACAACACGAGCTTTCTTT. Translating it yields CASKWGGDTTRAFF.

This sequence joins TRBV9 and TRBJ1-1; 9 positions agree with TRBD1. The germline V gene encodes CDR1 SGDLS and CDR2 YYNGEE. The CDR3 is 14 amino acids. The ends lost 4 bases at V and 6 bases at J; junction bases unmatched: 7. CDR3 DNA sequence: TGTGCCAGCAGCCTGACAGGGGGGATATCTGAAGCTTTCTTT. Protein: CASSLTGGISEAFF.

The chain carries TRBV19 and TRBJ1-2; 7 nucleotides agree with TRBD1. V lost 2 bases, J lost 3 bases, and 12 bases stayed unmatched. This CDR3 comprises 17 residues. Germline CDR1 and CDR2: LNHDA and SQIVND (reference sequence). The CDR3 DNA reads as TGTGCCAGTAGTATATACTCCGGGGGGGACAGATACTATGGCTACACCTTC. Protein sequence: CASSIYSGGDRYYGYTF.

This chain connects TRBV7-2 to TRBJ2-4; maybe TRBD2 (5 bases). The CDR3 runs to 16 residues. Germline lookup yields CDR1 SGHTA and CDR2 FQGNSA. V lost 1 base to trimming and J lost 0 bases, with 10 bases between them. CDR3 nucleotides: TGTGCCAGCAGCTTAGGGCGGGCCCTAGCCAAAAACATTCAGTACTTC. As protein: CASSLGRALAKNIQYF.

The chain joins TRBV27 to TRBJ2-7; D is possibly TRBD2 (5 bases). From germline, CDR1 is MNHEY and CDR2 SMNVEV (reference sequence). Trimming pared 4 bases from V and 6 bases from J, leaving 19 bases between. The length of the CDR3 is 15 residues. The DNA for the CDR3 is TGTGCCAGCAGTTCAGGACTGTTCCTGGCCGGCGAGCAGTACTTC. It is translated as CASSSGLFLAGEQYF.

The chain employs TRBV19 and TRBJ1-1; TRBD1 agrees at 7 bases. The V and J ends lost 8 bases and 3 bases, in that order; junction bases with no gene match: 3. Germline CDR1 reads LNHDA; CDR2 reads SQIVND (reference sequence). The CDR3 runs 12 residues. The CDR3 sequence: CASRTGDTEAFF. In nucleotides, the CDR3 is TGTGCCAGTCGTACAGGGGACACTGAAGCTTTCTTT.

The J gene is TRBJ1-1, the V gene TRBV9; D possibly corresponds to TRBD1 (5 bases). Germline-derived CDR1 and CDR2 are SGDLS and YYNGEE. This CDR3 comprises 16 residues. V dropped 1 base and J dropped 4 bases, with 17 bases sitting between them. CDR3 in amino acids: CASSVIGDGSSTEAFF. The CDR3 nucleotides are TGTGCCAGCAGCGTAATAGGGGATGGTTCGTCCACTGAAGCTTTCTTT.

This clone has just one count. This rearrangement joins TRBV19 to TRBJ1-4; a weak D match, TRBD1 (5 bases). The V and J ends lost 9 bases and 4 bases respectively, with 15 bases between them. This CDR3 has 14 amino acids. CDR1 is LNHDA, CDR2 SQIVND, per germline (reference sequence). The CDR3 protein is CASHRDYGNEKLFF. The CDR3 coding sequence is TGTGCCAGCCACCGGGACTATGGTAATGAAAAACTGTTTTTT.

V usage is TRBV4-3 and J usage is TRBJ2-7, with 9 nucleotides matching TRBD1. Germline CDR1 is LGHNA and CDR2 is YSLEER. CDR3 length equals 15 residues. The ends lost 4 bases at V and 4 bases at J; junction bases unmatched: 8. CDR3: CASSPYRGLGYEQYF. The CDR3 region has the DNA TGCGCCAGCAGCCCTTACAGGGGGCTAGGGTACGAGCAGTACTTC.

V gene TRBV18 combines with J gene TRBJ1-2; TRBD1 is a possible D gene (6 bases). Germline CDR1 and CDR2: KGHSH and LQKENI. The CDR3 spans 13 residues. The V and J ends lost 3 bases and 6 bases respectively, with 11 bases between them. The CDR3 DNA reads as TGTGCCAGCTCACCCTCACAGGGTCATGGCTACACCTTC. It codes for CASSPSQGHGYTF. Full variable domain (missing parts from reference TRBV18 and TRBJ1-2): NAGVMQNPRHLVRRRGQEARLRCSPMKGHSHVYWYRQLPEEGLKFMVYLQKENIIDESGMPKERFSAEFPKEGPSILRIQQVVRGDSAAYFCASSPSQGHGYTFGSGTRLTVV.

The chain joins TRBV7-6 to TRBJ2-5; weak D call: TRBD2 (6 bases). This CDR3 is built from 14 residues. The V end lost 5 bases, the J end lost 3 bases, and 13 bases lay between the germline ends. Germline CDR1 SGHVS, CDR2 FNYEAQ. This CDR3 reads CASSISSAKETQYF. The CDR3, as DNA: TGTGCCAGCAGCATATCTAGCGCCAAAGAGACCCAGTACTTC.

CDR3 DNA: TGCGCCAGCAGCCCACAGGTAATGGATGCTGAAGCTTTCTTT. Translated, it gives CASSPQVMDAEAFF. The chain combines TRBV4-3 with TRBJ1-1; D perhaps matches TRBD1 (5 bases). Germline V lookup: CDR1 LGHNA, CDR2 YSLEER. V was cut by 4 bases and J by 6 bases, with 15 bases left in between. The CDR3 has 14 amino acids.

The chain has TRBV9 and TRBJ1-1; D not resolved. The germline V gene encodes CDR1 SGDLS and CDR2 YYNGEE. V was trimmed by 4 bases and J by 10 bases, leaving 11 bases between them. This CDR3 region has 11 residues. CDR3 coding DNA: TGTGCCAGCAGCACGAGGGTCACAGCTTTCTTT. This translates into CASSTRVTAFF.

The V call is TRBV6-6, the J call TRBJ2-5, with 8 bases identical to TRBD1. Germline lookup yields CDR1 MNHNY and CDR2 SVGAGI (reference sequence). Germline trimming cut 7 bases from V and 11 bases from J; bases unmatched to any gene: 12. The length of the CDR3 is 13 residues. The CDR3 nucleotides are TGTGCCAGCACGGACAGGGATGTTCTCGGGCAGTACTTC. Translated: CASTDRDVLGQYF.

This chain connects TRBV7-8 to TRBJ2-3; 8 bases map to TRBD1. Trimming cost V 1 base and J 2 bases; bases outside gene matches: 2. Germline CDR1 reads SGHVS; CDR2 reads FQNEAQ. The CDR3 length is 15 residues. The CDR3 nucleotides are TGTGCCAGCAGCTTAGGGACAGGGCTCACAGATACGCAGTATTTT. Encoded protein: CASSLGTGLTDTQYF. The whole variable domain, filled in from reference TRBV7-8 and TRBJ2-3, reads GAGVSQSPRYKVAKRGQDVALRCDPISGHVSLFWYQQALGQGPEFLTYFQNEAQLDKSGLPSDRFFAERPEGSVSTLKIQRTQQEDSAVYLCASSLGTGLTDTQYFGPGTRLTVL.

As DNA, the CDR3 is TGTGCCACCTACTTGGGGGTTAGCGGGGTCACCACAGATACGCAGTATTTT. It is translated as CATYLGVSGVTTDTQYF. The V and J genes are TRBV5-6 and TRBJ2-3; 8 bases match TRBD2. The CDR3 loop spans 17 amino acids. Per the germline V gene, CDR1 is SGHDT and CDR2 is YYEEEE. The ends lost 9 bases at V and 2 bases at J; junction bases unmatched: 17.

J is TRBJ1-1 and V is TRBV7-9, with D uncertain. The CDR3 loop spans 14 amino acids. From germline, CDR1 is SEHNR and CDR2 FQNEAQ (reference sequence). V was cut by 6 bases and J by 4 bases, with 15 bases left in between. CDR3 bases: TGTGCCAGCAGTCCCTTGCTCGGAGGCACTGAAGCTTTCTTT. This codes for CASSPLLGGTEAFF.

The chain uses TRBV9 and TRBJ2-2; 8 bases match TRBD2. The CDR3 has 17 residues. Germline trimming cut 3 bases from V and 3 bases from J; bases unmatched to any gene: 10. The germline V gene encodes CDR1 SGDLS and CDR2 YYNGEE. The CDR3 DNA follows: TGTGCCAGCAGCGCCGTTCGGGGGGGAAGGGACACCGGGGAGCTGTTTTTT. It specifies CASSAVRGGRDTGELFF.